Sequencing of this TCR beta chain was carried out in a study of OX40 agonist ivuxolimab in advanced cancers. Clones were sequenced by immunoSEQ multiplex PCR, and TCRdb holds only the in-frame ones, with some missing. Of around 130,000 clones listed, just over 90% were seen once; the top ten hold around 0.15%. V shed 2 bases and J shed 3 bases, with 11 bases lying between them. This CDR3 has 13 residues. CDR1 GTSNPN and CDR2 SVGIG come from the germline V gene (reference sequence). Sampling of blood occurred at baseline, cycle 4 day 1, and cycle 7 day 1. The chain combines TRBV30 with TRBJ2-7; weak D call: TRBD1 (5 bases). The receptor comes from an adult with an advanced solid tumor such as melanoma, head and neck, liver or kidney cancer. Material: CD4+ or CD8+ T cells sorted from blood, obtained in a trial of the OX40 agonist ivuxolimab. CDR3 loop: CAWSRGHNYEQYF. For the CDR3, the DNA is TGTGCCTGGAGTCGTGGACACAACTACGAGCAGTACTTC.